These 25 T cell receptor beta chains originate from one sample sequenced in a study of blood T cell repertoires in COVID-19. This table comes from immunoSEQ multiplex PCR, and its TCRdb copy is limited to in-frame clones, with some not included. The sample has roughly 200,000 clones; roughly three quarters are singletons. The source material was peripheral blood. These receptors were collected from a woman between 45 and 60 years old with active or convalescent COVID-19.

Regarding this clone: Additional DNA sequences in this sample encode the identical CDR3. The V gene is TRBV28, the J gene TRBJ1-1; D is unclear. Germline assignment: CDR1 MDHEN and CDR2 SYDVKM. The ends were cut back, 2 bases at V and 1 base at J, with 5 bases in the middle. This CDR3 comprises 13 residues. CDR3 protein: CASSLMANTEAFF. The CDR3 DNA sequence: TGTGCCAGCAGTTTAATGGCGAACACTGAAGCTTTCTTT.

This clone was detected only once. The chain combines TRBV7-6 with TRBJ1-2; D is unresolved. From germline, CDR1 is SGHVS and CDR2 FNYEAQ. CDR3 size: 18 residues. The V gene lost 2 bases and the J gene lost 0 bases, with 19 bases spanning the gap. The CDR3 DNA is TGTGCCAGCAGCTTAAATCTCGTGGAGGACCGAGCTAACTATGGCTACACCTTC. The encoded protein is CASSLNLVEDRANYGYTF.

This chain connects TRBV7-2 to TRBJ2-3; perhaps TRBD1 as D (6 bases). Germline CDR1 SGHTA, CDR2 FQGNSA. V lost 4 bases and J lost 4, with 18 bases in between. There are 16 residues in the CDR3. CDR3 DNA sequence: TGTGCCAGCAGCTCCCAGATAGGGGGAATAGCAGATACGCAGTATTTT. Translating gives CASSSQIGGIADTQYF. The full variable domain, its missing parts supplied by reference TRBV7-2 and TRBJ2-3, is GAGVSQSPSNKVTEKGKDVELRCDPISGHTALYWYRQSLGQGLEFLIYFQGNSAPDKSGLPSDRFSAERTGGSVSTLTIQRTQQEDSAVYLCASSSQIGGIADTQYFGPGTRLTVL.

V gene TRBV3-1 (or the pseudogene TRBV3-2) combines with J gene TRBJ2-7, with D maybe TRBD2 (5 bases). Deletions cut 1 base from V and 9 bases from J, with 10 bases between. Germline values: CDR1 LGHDT, CDR2 YNNKEL (reference sequence). CDR3 length: 12 residues. In DNA, the CDR3 is TGTGCCAGCAGCCAAGCCCTCAGCGGGCAGTACTTC. Translating it yields CASSQALSGQYF.

This chain connects TRBV6-2 or TRBV6-3 to TRBJ2-2; D ambiguous. CDR3 size: 17 residues. CDR1 MNHEY and CDR2 SVGEGT come from the germline V gene. Trimming removed 2 bases from V and 4 bases from J, with 17 bases in between. CDR3 sequence (DNA): TGTGCCAGCAGTTACCTGAACAGCTACTTGGGCACCGGGGAGCTGTTTTTT. It translates to CASSYLNSYLGTGELFF.

This clone has more than one count but fewer than ten. This chain connects TRBV2 to TRBJ1-2; 7 nucleotides agree with TRBD1. The junction had 15 bases not matched to a gene; V was cut back by 6 bases and J by 5 bases. Germline CDR1 is SNHLY and CDR2 is FYNNEI. The CDR3 spans 16 residues. The CDR3 here is CASRVQGGRSGYGYTF. The CDR3 DNA is TGTGCCAGCAGAGTTCAGGGGGGCCGGTCGGGGTATGGCTACACCTTC.

V usage is TRBV28 and J usage is TRBJ1-5; weak D call: TRBD1 (5 bases). The CDR3 is made up of 15 amino acids. Germline V lookup: CDR1 MDHEN, CDR2 SYDVKM. Trimming left V 6 bases short and J 2 bases short, with 14 bases between. DNA of the CDR3: TGTGCCAGCAGCCCTGGGACGGGGGGCAATCAGCCCCAGCATTTT. Protein product: CASSPGTGGNQPQHF.

This clone was seen once. The gene calls are TRBV30 and TRBJ1-5, with 8 nucleotides matching TRBD1. The CDR3 length is 14 residues. The germline gives CDR1 GTSNPN, CDR2 SVGIG (reference sequence). V was clipped by 3 bases and J by 1 base; unmatched bases: 2. CDR3 in amino acids: CAWSPGGSNQPQHF. The CDR3 DNA sequence: TGTGCCTGGAGCCCAGGGGGCAGCAATCAGCCCCAGCATTTT. The full variable domain, its missing parts supplied by reference TRBV30 and TRBJ1-5, is SQTIHQWPATLVQPVGSPLSLECTVEGTSNPNLYWYRQAAGRGLQLLFYSVGIGQISSEVPQNLSASRPQDRQFILSSKKLLLSDSGFYLCAWSPGGSNQPQHFGDGTRLSIL.

The chain is built from TRBV6-6 and TRBJ1-2, with a possible D match to TRBD1 (6 bases). The germline V and J ends were trimmed by 5 bases and 0 bases, with 7 bases remaining between them. This CDR3 has 13 residues. Germline CDR1 reads MNHNY; CDR2 reads SVGAGI (reference sequence). The CDR3 region has the DNA TGTGCCAGCAGTGGGACAACTAACTATGGCTACACCTTC. Protein product: CASSGTTNYGYTF.

V gene TRBV6-6 combines with J gene TRBJ1-4; 7 bases are shared with TRBD1. Per germline, CDR1 MNHNY and CDR2 SVGAGI (reference sequence). The CDR3 loop spans 15 amino acids. V trimming: 2 bases; J trimming: 4 bases; junction bases outside the gene matches: 4. CDR3 sequence (DNA): TGTGCCAGCAGTTACCCGGCAGGGGGTAATGAAAAACTGTTTTTT. It codes for CASSYPAGGNEKLFF.

The V and J genes are TRBV7-6 and TRBJ1-4, with D tentatively TRBD1 (6 bases). Germline lookup yields CDR1 SGHVS and CDR2 FNYEAQ. CDR3 length equals 15 residues. V was shortened by 1 base and J by 4 bases, with 10 bases between the two germline ends. The CDR3 DNA follows: TGTGCCAGCAGCTTAGGCGACAGGTTTAATGAAAAACTGTTTTTT. This translates into CASSLGDRFNEKLFF.

V gene TRBV10-3 combines with J gene TRBJ1-1, with TRBD1 matching 8 bases. V dropped 7 bases and J dropped 1; count of bases not matched to a gene: 5. CDR3 length: 14 amino acids. CDR1 and CDR2 from the germline V gene are ENHRY and SYGVKD. In nucleotides, the CDR3 is TGTGCCATCACCGAGGGGACAGGGAACACTGAAGCTTTCTTT. This sequence encodes CAITEGTGNTEAFF.

This clone appeared once. J is TRBJ1-2 and V is TRBV2; D is unclear. V was pared by 5 bases and J by 4 bases, with 11 bases between. Germline CDR1 SNHLY, CDR2 FYNNEI. This CDR3 is built from 13 residues. CDR3 nucleotide sequence: TGTGCCAGCAGTACCCAGGTGGGCTATGGCTACACCTTC. Protein sequence: CASSTQVGYGYTF.

The rearrangement uses TRBV28 and TRBJ1-2; the D gene is possibly TRBD1 (6 bases). Trimming left V 3 bases short and J 7 bases short, with 12 bases between. CDR3 length: 13 amino acids. From germline, CDR1 is MDHEN and CDR2 SYDVKM. CDR3 sequence: CASSFPQGGGYTF. For the CDR3, the DNA is TGTGCCAGCAGTTTTCCACAGGGTGGTGGCTACACCTTC.

The chain couples TRBV24-1 to TRBJ2-3; 9 bases match TRBD1. The CDR3 covers 16 residues. V trimming: 9 bases; J trimming: 3 bases; junction bases outside the gene matches: 12. Germline V gene data show CDR1 as KGHDR and CDR2 as SFDVKD. In DNA, the CDR3 is TGTGCCACCGCACAGGGGGCACCGGGCAATACAGATACGCAGTATTTT. It specifies CATAQGAPGNTDTQYF.

The chain carries TRBV5-4 and TRBJ2-7; 12 bases map to TRBD2. This CDR3 spans 14 amino acids. CDR1 is SGHNT, CDR2 YYREEE, per germline (reference sequence). The V gene end was trimmed by 4 bases and the J gene end by 3 bases; junction bases not matched to a gene: 2. The CDR3 spells CASSPTSGSYEQYF. CDR3 DNA sequence: TGTGCCAGCAGCCCGACTAGCGGGAGCTACGAGCAGTACTTC. The full variable domain, completed using reference TRBV5-4 and TRBJ2-7, is ETGVTQSPTHLIKTRGQQVTLRCSSQSGHNTVSWYQQALGQGPQFIFQYYREEENGRGNFPPRFSGLQFPNYSSELNVNALELDDSALYLCASSPTSGSYEQYFGPGTRLTVT.

This chain's CDR3 is CAISEYQEDTEAFF. For the CDR3, the DNA is TGTGCCATCAGTGAGTACCAGGAGGACACTGAAGCTTTCTTT. This chain joins TRBV10-3 and TRBJ1-1; D gene ambiguous. CDR1 ENHRY and CDR2 SYGVKD come from the germline V gene. The CDR3 has 14 amino acids. Trimming removed 1 base at V and 3 bases at J, with 9 bases between.

This clone has only one observation. This rearrangement joins TRBV27 to TRBJ2-1; 10 bases align to TRBD2. CDR1 is MNHEY, CDR2 SMNVEV, per germline (reference sequence). This CDR3 comprises 15 residues. V gave up 5 bases and J gave up 2 bases; unmatched junction bases: 3. This CDR3 reads CASSPLAGAYNEQFF. The CDR3 DNA reads as TGTGCCAGCAGTCCCCTAGCGGGGGCCTACAATGAGCAGTTCTTC.

The chain has TRBV25-1 and TRBJ1-1, with D uncertain. The germline V gene encodes CDR1 MGHDK and CDR2 SYGVNS. Trimming stripped 5 bases from V and 1 base from J, with 14 bases between. This CDR3 region has 15 residues. In DNA form, the CDR3 reads TGTGCCAGCAGTATTTCTGGCGGCCCGAACACTGAAGCTTTCTTT. It translates to CASSISGGPNTEAFF.

This clone was seen a handful of times. The DNA for the CDR3 is TGTGCCAGCAGCTTGGCTGCCCTAGCGGGAAGCTACGAGCAGTACTTC. Its translation is CASSLAALAGSYEQYF. This chain joins TRBV5-4 and TRBJ2-7; 9 nucleotides line up with TRBD2. The CDR3 covers 16 residues. Trimming cost V 0 bases and J 3 bases; bases outside gene matches: 7. Germline V CDR1 and CDR2: SGHNT, YYREEE (reference sequence).

The chain joins TRBV6-4 to TRBJ1-1, with 7 bases lining up with TRBD1. CDR1 is MRHNA, CDR2 SNTAGT, per germline. The CDR3 totals 14 residues. V gave up 6 bases and J gave up 2 bases; unmatched junction bases: 6. CDR3 in amino acids: CASRMDRSNTEAFF. The CDR3 DNA is TGTGCCAGCAGGATGGACAGGAGTAACACTGAAGCTTTCTTT.

This clone was seen a handful of times. The rearrangement links TRBV28 to TRBJ1-5, with D possibly matching TRBD1 (6 bases). CDR1 is MDHEN and CDR2 is SYDVKM in the germline V gene. V lost 3 bases, J lost 4 bases, and 13 bases lay in between. The CDR3 is 15 amino acids. The CDR3 spells CASSFRGGLNQPQHF. The CDR3 DNA reads TGTGCCAGCAGTTTCAGGGGTGGTTTGAATCAGCCCCAGCATTTT.

This clone has more than one count but fewer than ten. The CDR3 loop reads CASRQGPSTGELFF. The CDR3 DNA sequence: TGTGCCAGCCGTCAGGGGCCGAGCACCGGGGAGCTGTTTTTT. The V and J genes are TRBV6-5 and TRBJ2-2; D may be TRBD1 (6 bases). Germline-derived CDR1 and CDR2 are MNHEY and SVGAGI. V was cut by 8 bases and J by 4 bases, with 14 bases left in between. CDR3 length: 14 amino acids.

The chain has TRBV6-5 and TRBJ2-3; D call uncertain. V was clipped by 7 bases and J by 1 base, with 9 bases between them. From germline, CDR1 is MNHEY and CDR2 SVGAGI. CDR3 size: 13 residues. The CDR3 coding sequence is TGTGCCAGCACGCGGCTACGCACAGATACGCAGTATTTT. Residues: CASTRLRTDTQYF.

The CDR3 nucleotides are TGTGCCAGCAGCCCTGTCGGGGTATCATCCGGCGAAAAACTGTTTTTT. Protein: CASSPVGVSSGEKLFF. J is TRBJ1-4 and V is TRBV6-2 or TRBV6-3; D uncertain. Germline-derived CDR1 and CDR2 are MNHEY and SVGEGT. The CDR3 extends over 16 amino acids. Trimming took off 6 bases at V and 8 bases at J, with 22 bases between the two ends.